This TCR beta chain was identified in a study of blood T cell repertoires in COVID-19. On the study more broadly: Samples representing acute and convalescent COVID-19 were sourced from the United States, Italy and Spain. PBMCs, B-cell-depleted T cells, or T cells were the source of the cDNA or gDNA that made up the material.

Trimming stripped 3 bases from V and 0 bases from J, with 8 bases between. The CDR3 extends over 15 amino acids. Germline CDR1 and CDR2: SGHTA and FQGNSA. How the authors handled the data: The assay estimated nucleated cells by amplifying reference gene primers. Data came from immunoSEQ multiplex PCR; TCRdb stores just in-frame clones and leaves some out. V and J calls and clone size are those listed in that table; D and trimming were worked out from the DNA. The sample shows 200,000 to 250,000 clones, around 82% of them seen only once. Sequences were obtained from peripheral blood. This chain uses TRBV7-2 with TRBJ2-2, with D perhaps TRBD1 (5 bases). This clonotype was obtained from a woman of 80 years or more with acute or convalescent COVID-19. This CDR3 is CASSLAGSNTGELFF. The CDR3 nucleotides read TGTGCCAGCAGCTTGGCAGGGTCGAACACCGGGGAGCTGTTTTTT.